The 14 T cell receptor beta chains below all came from one sample that was sequenced in a study of OX40 agonist ivuxolimab in advanced cancers. Produced via immunoSEQ multiplex PCR; TCRdb's table is partial and in-frame only. The profile shows fewer than 80,000 clones, 80% to 90% of them singletons. The sequences come from CD4+ or CD8+ T cells sorted from blood, collected in a trial of the OX40 agonist ivuxolimab. These receptors all stem from an adult with an advanced solid tumor such as melanoma, head and neck, liver or kidney cancer.

In this sample, this clone turned up once. V and J are TRBV6-5 and TRBJ2-7; 8 positions match TRBD1. This CDR3 comprises 15 residues. Per germline, CDR1 MNHEY and CDR2 SVGAGI. V gave up 6 bases and J gave up 0 bases; unmatched junction bases: 7. In nucleotides, the CDR3 is TGTGCCAGCAGACGCCAGACAGGGGACTCCTACGAGCAGTACTTC. This translates into CASRRQTGDSYEQYF.

The CDR3 reads CASSRSTRRETQYF. The DNA for the CDR3 is TGTGCCAGCAGTCGTTCGACTAGACGTGAGACCCAGTACTTC. This chain joins TRBV28 and TRBJ2-5; the D gene is possibly TRBD2 (6 bases). V gave up 5 bases and J gave up 5 bases, with 15 bases separating them. This CDR3 contains 14 residues. Per germline, CDR1 MDHEN and CDR2 SYDVKM.

CDR3 protein: CASNRQGGDEQYF. DNA for the CDR3: TGTGCCAGCAACCGACAGGGTGGGGACGAGCAGTACTTC. This sequence joins TRBV6-5 and TRBJ2-7; 7 nucleotides agree with TRBD1. The length of the CDR3 is 13 residues. Germline V gene data show CDR1 as MNHEY and CDR2 as SVGAGI. Trimming cost V 7 bases and J 5 bases; bases outside gene matches: 8.

The chain combines TRBV12-5 with TRBJ1-1; D is unresolved. Per germline, CDR1 LGHNT and CDR2 FRNRAP. This CDR3 comprises 13 residues. Between the trimmed V and J ends, which lost 4 bases and 4 bases, there was a span of 10 bases. CDR3 nucleotide sequence: TGTGCTAGTGGTTCCGGGTCGGTCACTGAAGCTTTCTTT. The encoded protein is CASGSGSVTEAFF.

The chain couples TRBV19 to TRBJ2-5; no clear D gene. The V end was cut by 5 bases, the J end by 1 base, with 8 bases between. The V gene's germline CDR1 is LNHDA and CDR2 SQIVND (reference sequence). The CDR3 length is 13 residues. The CDR3 loop is CASSSQVQETQYF. DNA of the CDR3: TGTGCCAGTAGTTCCCAGGTCCAAGAGACCCAGTACTTC. The variable domain in full, with the rest retrieved from reference TRBV19 and TRBJ2-5, is DGGITQSPKYLFRKEGQNVTLSCEQNLNHDAMYWYRQDPGQGLRLIYYSQIVNDFQKGDIAEGYSVSREKKESFPLTVTSAQKNPTAFYLCASSSQVQETQYFGPGTRLLVL.

V is TRBV19 and J is TRBJ2-1; possibly TRBD2 for D (5 bases). CDR3 size: 13 residues. The germline gives CDR1 LNHDA, CDR2 SQIVND (reference sequence). Trimming took off 3 bases at V and 8 bases at J, with 11 bases between the two ends. The CDR3 spells CASSIQLVDEQFF. In nucleotides, the CDR3 is TGTGCCAGTAGTATTCAACTAGTGGATGAGCAGTTCTTC. Full variable domain (outside the CDR3, taken from reference TRBV19 and TRBJ2-1): DGGITQSPKYLFRKEGQNVTLSCEQNLNHDAMYWYRQDPGQGLRLIYYSQIVNDFQKGDIAEGYSVSREKKESFPLTVTSAQKNPTAFYLCASSIQLVDEQFFGPGTRLTVL.

The genes are TRBV19 and TRBJ2-3, with 12 bases lining up with TRBD2. This CDR3 comprises 15 residues. In germline, CDR1 is LNHDA, CDR2 SQIVND (reference sequence). The V segment lost 6 bases and the J segment 3 bases; nucleotides outside the gene matches: 4. This CDR3 reads CASRRTSGTTDTQYF. In DNA form, the CDR3 reads TGTGCCAGTAGAAGGACTAGCGGGACGACAGATACGCAGTATTTT.

The gene calls are TRBV11-2 and TRBJ2-5; D is possibly TRBD2 (6 bases). This CDR3 has 18 amino acids. V lost 1 base and J 7 bases, leaving 25 bases between the germline ends. CDR1 and CDR2 (germline): SGHAT, FQNNGV. As DNA, the CDR3 is TGTGCCAGCAGCTTAGTCCATCCGACTAGAAGGCTGAGGGGGACCCAGTACTTC. It codes for CASSLVHPTRRLRGTQYF.

The chain joins TRBV18 to TRBJ1-1, with 12 bases identical to TRBD1. V lost 2 bases, J lost 4 bases, and 5 bases stayed unmatched. Germline V gene lookup returns CDR1 KGHSH and CDR2 LQKENI. The CDR3 sequence is 16 residues long. In nucleotides, the CDR3 is TGTGCCAGCTCACCAGGGACAGGGGGCTCGGGCACTGAAGCTTTCTTT. It encodes CASSPGTGGSGTEAFF.

The chain carries TRBV4-3 and TRBJ2-6, with D tentatively TRBD1 (5 bases). Germline CDR1 and CDR2: LGHNA and YSLEER. The CDR3 loop spans 17 amino acids. V was clipped by 0 bases and J by 0 bases, with 9 bases between them. CDR3 loop: CASSQDWGRSGANVLTF. The DNA for the CDR3 is TGCGCCAGCAGCCAAGATTGGGGCCGCTCTGGGGCCAACGTCCTGACTTTC.

The chain joins TRBV11-3 to TRBJ2-5, with TRBD2 matching over 8 bases. CDR1 SGHNT and CDR2 YENEEA come from the germline V gene. The J segment lost 5 bases and the V segment lost 5 bases, leaving 7 bases of the junction unmatched. This CDR3 is 14 amino acids long. CDR3 bases: TGTGCCAGCAGCGGACGGGGGGGCCGGGAGACCCAGTACTTC. Translation gives CASSGRGGRETQYF.

The chain links TRBV9 to TRBJ2-3; tentative D call: TRBD2 (5 bases). Germline V gene sequence: CDR1 SGDLS, CDR2 YYNGEE. The CDR3 has 14 amino acids. V was cut by 4 bases and J by 5 bases, with 14 bases left in between. CDR3 nucleotide sequence: TGTGCCAGCAGCCGGGAAAGTTCCGGAGATACGCAGTATTTT. It translates to CASSRESSGDTQYF.

In its sample, this clone was seen once. The rearrangement links TRBV7-9 to TRBJ2-7; the match to TRBD1 covers 8 bases. In germline, CDR1 is SEHNR, CDR2 FQNEAQ (reference sequence). The CDR3 has 15 residues. V trimming: 4 bases; J trimming: 4 bases; junction bases outside the gene matches: 9. CDR3 sequence: CASSSTGGRGYEQYF. CDR3 coding DNA: TGTGCCAGCAGCTCCACAGGGGGTAGAGGGTACGAGCAGTACTTC.

The chain has TRBV29-1 and TRBJ1-1; D is perhaps TRBD1 (5 bases). Trimming took 7 bases from V and 3 from J, leaving 15 bases between them. Germline V lookup: CDR1 SQVTM, CDR2 ANQGSEA. The CDR3 sequence is 13 residues long. The CDR3 spells CSGTIMGDTEAFF. The CDR3 coding sequence is TGCAGCGGGACGATTATGGGGGACACTGAAGCTTTCTTT.